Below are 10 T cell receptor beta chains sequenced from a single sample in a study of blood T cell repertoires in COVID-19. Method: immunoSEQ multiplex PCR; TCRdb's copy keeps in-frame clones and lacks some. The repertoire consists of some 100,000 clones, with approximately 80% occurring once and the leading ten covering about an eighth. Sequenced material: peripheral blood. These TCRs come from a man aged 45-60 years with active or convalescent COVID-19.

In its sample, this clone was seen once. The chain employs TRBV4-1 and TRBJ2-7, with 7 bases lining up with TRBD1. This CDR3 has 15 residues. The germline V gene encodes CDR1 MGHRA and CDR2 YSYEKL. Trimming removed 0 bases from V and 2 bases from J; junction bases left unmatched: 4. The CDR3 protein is CASSQEWDSAYEQYF. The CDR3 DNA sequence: TGCGCCAGCAGCCAAGAATGGGACAGTGCCTACGAGCAGTACTTC.

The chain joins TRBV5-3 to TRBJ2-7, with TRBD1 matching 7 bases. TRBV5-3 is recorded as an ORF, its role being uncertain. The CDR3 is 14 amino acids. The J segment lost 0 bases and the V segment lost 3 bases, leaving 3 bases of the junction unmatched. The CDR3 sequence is CARSCDRVSYEQYF. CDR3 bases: TGTGCCAGAAGCTGCGACAGGGTCTCCTACGAGCAGTACTTC.

In DNA, the CDR3 is TGTGCCAGCAGTCCCACCGGACTAGCGGGAGGGGTCTCTGGGGCCAACGTCCTGACTTTC. As protein: CASSPTGLAGGVSGANVLTF. The V and J genes are TRBV28 and TRBJ2-6; 15 bases are a match to TRBD2. The J segment lost 0 bases and the V segment lost 5 bases, leaving 8 bases of the junction unmatched. This CDR3 has 20 amino acids. The germline CDR1 and CDR2 sequences are MDHEN and SYDVKM. The variable domain in full, completed from reference TRBV28 and TRBJ2-6, reads DVKVTQSSRYLVKRTGEKVFLECVQDMDHENMFWYRQDPGLGLRLIYFSYDVKMKEKGDIPEGYSVSREKKERFSLILESASTNQTSMYLCASSPTGLAGGVSGANVLTFGAGSRLTVL.

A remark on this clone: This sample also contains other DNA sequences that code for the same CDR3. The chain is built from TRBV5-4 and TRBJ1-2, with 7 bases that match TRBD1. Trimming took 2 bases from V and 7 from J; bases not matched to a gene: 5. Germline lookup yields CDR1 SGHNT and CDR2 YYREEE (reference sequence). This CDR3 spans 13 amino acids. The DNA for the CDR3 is TGTGCCAGCAGCTTAGGCCAGGGGGGTGGCTACACCTTC. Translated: CASSLGQGGGYTF.

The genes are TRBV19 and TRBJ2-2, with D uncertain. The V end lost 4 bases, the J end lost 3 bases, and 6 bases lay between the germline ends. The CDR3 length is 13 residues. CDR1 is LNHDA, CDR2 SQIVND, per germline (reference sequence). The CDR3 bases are TGTGCCAGTAGTAACAGTTACACCGGGGAGCTGTTTTTT. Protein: CASSNSYTGELFF.

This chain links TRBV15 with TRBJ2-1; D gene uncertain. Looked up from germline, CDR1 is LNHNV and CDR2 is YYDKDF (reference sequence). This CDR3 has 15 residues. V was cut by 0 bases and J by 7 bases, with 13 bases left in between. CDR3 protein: CATSRDYYSTNEQFF. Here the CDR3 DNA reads TGTGCCACCAGCAGAGATTACTACTCTACTAATGAGCAGTTCTTC. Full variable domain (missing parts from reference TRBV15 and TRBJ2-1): DAMVIQNPRYQVTQFGKPVTLSCSQTLNHNVMYWYQQKSSQAPKLLFHYYDKDFNNEADTPDNFQSRRPNTSFCFLDIRSPGLGDTAMYLCATSRDYYSTNEQFFGPGTRLTVL.

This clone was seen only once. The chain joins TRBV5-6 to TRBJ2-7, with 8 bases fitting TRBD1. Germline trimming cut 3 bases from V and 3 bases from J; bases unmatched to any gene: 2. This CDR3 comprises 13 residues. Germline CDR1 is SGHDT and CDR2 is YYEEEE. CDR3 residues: CASSWGTGYEQYF. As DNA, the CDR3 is TGTGCCAGCAGCTGGGGGACAGGCTACGAGCAGTACTTC.

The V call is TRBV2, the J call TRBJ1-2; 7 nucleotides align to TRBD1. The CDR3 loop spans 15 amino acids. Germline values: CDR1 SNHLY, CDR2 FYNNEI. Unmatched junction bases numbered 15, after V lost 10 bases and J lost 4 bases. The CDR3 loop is CATSTGPGIVYGYTF. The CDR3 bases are TGTGCCACCTCGACAGGGCCGGGGATTGTCTATGGCTACACCTTC.

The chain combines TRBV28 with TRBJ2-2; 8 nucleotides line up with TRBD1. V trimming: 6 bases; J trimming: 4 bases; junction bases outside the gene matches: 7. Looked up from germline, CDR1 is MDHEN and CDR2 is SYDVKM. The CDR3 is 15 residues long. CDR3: CASRPQGARTGELFF. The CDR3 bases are TGTGCCAGCAGACCTCAGGGGGCGCGCACCGGGGAGCTGTTTTTT.

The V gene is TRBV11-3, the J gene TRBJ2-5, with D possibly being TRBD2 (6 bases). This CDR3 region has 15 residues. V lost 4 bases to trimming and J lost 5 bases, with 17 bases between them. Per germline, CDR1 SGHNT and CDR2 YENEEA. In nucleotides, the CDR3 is TGTGCCAGCAGCTCCGAGGCGGGGATATGGGAGACCCAGTACTTC. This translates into CASSSEAGIWETQYF.